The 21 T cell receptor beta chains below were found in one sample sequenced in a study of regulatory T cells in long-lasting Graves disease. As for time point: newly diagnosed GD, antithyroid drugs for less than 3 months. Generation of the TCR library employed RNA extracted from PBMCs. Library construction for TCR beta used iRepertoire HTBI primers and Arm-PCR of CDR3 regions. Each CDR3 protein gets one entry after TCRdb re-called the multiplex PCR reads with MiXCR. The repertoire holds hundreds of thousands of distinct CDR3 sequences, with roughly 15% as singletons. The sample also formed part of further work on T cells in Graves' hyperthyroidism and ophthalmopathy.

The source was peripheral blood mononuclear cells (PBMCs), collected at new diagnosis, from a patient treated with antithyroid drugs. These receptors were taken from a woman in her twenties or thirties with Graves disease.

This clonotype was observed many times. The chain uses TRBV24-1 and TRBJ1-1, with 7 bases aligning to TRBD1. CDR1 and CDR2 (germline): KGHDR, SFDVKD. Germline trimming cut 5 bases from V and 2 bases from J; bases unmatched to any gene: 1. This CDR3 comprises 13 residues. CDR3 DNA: TGTGCCACCAGTGGGACAGGTAACACTGAAGCTTTCTTT. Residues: CATSGTGNTEAFF.

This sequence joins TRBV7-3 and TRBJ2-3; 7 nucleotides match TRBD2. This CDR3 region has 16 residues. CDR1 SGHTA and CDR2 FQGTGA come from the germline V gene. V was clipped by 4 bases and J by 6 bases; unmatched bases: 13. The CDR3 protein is CASSSPPREIWDTQYF. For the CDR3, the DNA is TGTGCCAGCAGCTCCCCTCCGCGGGAGATATGGGATACGCAGTATTTT.

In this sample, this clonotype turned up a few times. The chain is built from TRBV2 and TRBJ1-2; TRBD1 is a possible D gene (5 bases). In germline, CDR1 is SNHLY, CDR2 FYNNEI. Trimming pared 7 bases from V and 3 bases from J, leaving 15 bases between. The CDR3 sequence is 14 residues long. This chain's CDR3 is CASNPEEGYYGYTF. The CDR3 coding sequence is TGTGCCAGCAATCCCGAAGAGGGGTACTATGGCTACACCTTC.

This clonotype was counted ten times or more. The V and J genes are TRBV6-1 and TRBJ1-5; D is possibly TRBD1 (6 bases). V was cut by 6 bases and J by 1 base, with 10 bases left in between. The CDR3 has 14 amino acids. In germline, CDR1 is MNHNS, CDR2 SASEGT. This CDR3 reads CASRSGQSNQPQHF. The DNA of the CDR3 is TGTGCCAGCAGATCAGGACAGAGCAATCAGCCCCAGCATTTT.

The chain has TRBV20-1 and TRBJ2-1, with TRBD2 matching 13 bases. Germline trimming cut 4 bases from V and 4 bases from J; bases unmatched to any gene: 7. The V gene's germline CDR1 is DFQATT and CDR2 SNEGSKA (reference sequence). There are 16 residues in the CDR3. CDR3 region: CSAKLAGGKGYNEQFF. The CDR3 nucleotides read TGCAGTGCTAAACTAGCGGGAGGGAAGGGATACAATGAGCAGTTCTTC.

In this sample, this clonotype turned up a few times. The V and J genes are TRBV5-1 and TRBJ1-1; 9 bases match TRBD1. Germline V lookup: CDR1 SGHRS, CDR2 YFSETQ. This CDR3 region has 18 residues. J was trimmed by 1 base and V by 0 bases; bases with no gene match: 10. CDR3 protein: CASSLAGQGRPGNTEAFF. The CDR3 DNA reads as TGCGCCAGCAGCTTGGCCGGACAGGGGCGACCTGGGAACACTGAAGCTTTCTTT. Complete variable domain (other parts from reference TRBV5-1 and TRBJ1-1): KAGVTQTPRYLIKTRGQQVTLSCSPISGHRSVSWYQQTPGQGLQFLFEYFSETQRNKGNFPGRFSGRQFSNSRSEMNVSTLELGDSALYLCASSLAGQGRPGNTEAFFGQGTRLTVV.

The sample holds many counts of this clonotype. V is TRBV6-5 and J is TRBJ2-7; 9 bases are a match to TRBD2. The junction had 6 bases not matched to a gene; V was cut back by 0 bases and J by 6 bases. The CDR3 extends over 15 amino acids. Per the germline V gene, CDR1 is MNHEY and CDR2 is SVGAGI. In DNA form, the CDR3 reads TGTGCCAGCAGTTACTCTCTCGGGACTAGCAGCGAGCAGTACTTC. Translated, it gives CASSYSLGTSSEQYF.

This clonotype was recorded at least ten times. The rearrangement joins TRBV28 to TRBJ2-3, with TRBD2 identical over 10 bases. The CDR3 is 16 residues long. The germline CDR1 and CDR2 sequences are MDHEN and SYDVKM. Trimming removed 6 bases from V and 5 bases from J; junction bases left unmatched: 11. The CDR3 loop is CASSQNLAGAVDTQYF. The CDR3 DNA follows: TGTGCCAGCAGCCAAAACCTAGCGGGAGCGGTAGATACGCAGTATTTT.

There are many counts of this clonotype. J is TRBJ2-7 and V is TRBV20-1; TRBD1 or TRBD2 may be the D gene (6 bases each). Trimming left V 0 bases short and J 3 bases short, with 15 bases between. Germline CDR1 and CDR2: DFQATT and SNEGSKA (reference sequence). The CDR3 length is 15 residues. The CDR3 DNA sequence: TGCAGTGCTAGAGACCTCGGGGGCTCTCTCTACGAGCAGTACTTC. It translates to CSARDLGGSLYEQYF.

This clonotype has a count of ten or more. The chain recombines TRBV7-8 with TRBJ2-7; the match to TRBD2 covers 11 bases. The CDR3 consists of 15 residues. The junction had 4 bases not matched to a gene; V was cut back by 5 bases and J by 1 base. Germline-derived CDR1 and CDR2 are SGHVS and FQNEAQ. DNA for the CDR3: TGTGCCAGCAGCCAGACTAGCGGGGATTCCTACGAGCAGTACTTC. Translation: CASSQTSGDSYEQYF.

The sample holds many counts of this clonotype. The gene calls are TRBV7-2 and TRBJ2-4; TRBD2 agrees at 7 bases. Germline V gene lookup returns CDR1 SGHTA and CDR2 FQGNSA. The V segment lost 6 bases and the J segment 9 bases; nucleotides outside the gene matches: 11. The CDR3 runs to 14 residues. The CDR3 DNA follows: TGTGCCAGCAGTACCATGGGGGGAGGGCGCATTCAGTACTTC. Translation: CASSTMGGGRIQYF.

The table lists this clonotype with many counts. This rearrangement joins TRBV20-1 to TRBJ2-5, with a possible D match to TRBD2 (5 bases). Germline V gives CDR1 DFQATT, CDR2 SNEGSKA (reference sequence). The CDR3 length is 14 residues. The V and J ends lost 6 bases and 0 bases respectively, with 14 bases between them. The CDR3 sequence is CSADPRRYQETQYF. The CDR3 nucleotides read TGCAGTGCGGATCCCCGGAGGTACCAAGAGACCCAGTACTTC.

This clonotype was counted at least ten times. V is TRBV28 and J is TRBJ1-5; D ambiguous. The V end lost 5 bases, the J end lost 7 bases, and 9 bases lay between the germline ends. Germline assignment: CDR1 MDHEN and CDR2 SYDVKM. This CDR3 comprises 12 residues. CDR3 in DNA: TGTGCCAGCAGTCAAGAAGGGCAGCCCCAGCATTTT. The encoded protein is CASSQEGQPQHF.

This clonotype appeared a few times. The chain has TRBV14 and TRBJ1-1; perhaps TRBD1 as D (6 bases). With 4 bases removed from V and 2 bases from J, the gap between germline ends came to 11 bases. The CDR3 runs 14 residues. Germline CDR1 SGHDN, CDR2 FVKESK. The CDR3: CASSPYRDNTEAFF. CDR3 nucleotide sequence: TGTGCCAGCAGCCCTTACAGGGATAACACTGAAGCTTTCTTT.

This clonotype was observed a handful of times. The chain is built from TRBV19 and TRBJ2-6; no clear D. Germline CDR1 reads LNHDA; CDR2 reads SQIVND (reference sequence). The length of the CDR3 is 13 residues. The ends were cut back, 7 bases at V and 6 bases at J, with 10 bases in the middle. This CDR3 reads CASMELEANVLTF. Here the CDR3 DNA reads TGTGCCAGTATGGAGTTGGAGGCCAACGTCCTGACTTTC.

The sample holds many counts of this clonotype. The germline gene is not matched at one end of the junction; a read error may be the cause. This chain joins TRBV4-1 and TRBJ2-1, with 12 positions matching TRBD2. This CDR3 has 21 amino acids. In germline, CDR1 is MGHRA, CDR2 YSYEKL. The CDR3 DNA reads TGTGCCAGCAGCCAAACTCGCTTGGGGACTAGCGGGCCGAGCTCCTACAATGAGCAGTTCTTC. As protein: CASSQTRLGTSGPSSYNEQFF.

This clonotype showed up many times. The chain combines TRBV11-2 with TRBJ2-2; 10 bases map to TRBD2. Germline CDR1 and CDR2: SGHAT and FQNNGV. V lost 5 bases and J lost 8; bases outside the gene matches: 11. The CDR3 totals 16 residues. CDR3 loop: CASSRILGAGGGELFF. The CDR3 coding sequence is TGTGCCAGCAGCCGGATCCTTGGAGCGGGAGGGGGGGAGCTGTTTTTT.

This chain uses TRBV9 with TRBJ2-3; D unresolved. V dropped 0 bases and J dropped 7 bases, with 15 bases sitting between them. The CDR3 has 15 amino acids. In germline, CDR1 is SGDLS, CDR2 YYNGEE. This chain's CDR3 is CASSVDPGTKYTQYF. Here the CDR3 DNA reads TGTGCCAGCAGCGTAGATCCGGGCACAAAGTATACGCAGTATTTT. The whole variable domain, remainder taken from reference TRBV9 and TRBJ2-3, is DSGVTQTPKHLITATGQRVTLRCSPRSGDLSVYWYQQSLDQGLQFLIQYYNGEERAKGNILERFSAQQFPDLHSELNLSSLELGDSALYFCASSVDPGTKYTQYFGPGTRLTVL.

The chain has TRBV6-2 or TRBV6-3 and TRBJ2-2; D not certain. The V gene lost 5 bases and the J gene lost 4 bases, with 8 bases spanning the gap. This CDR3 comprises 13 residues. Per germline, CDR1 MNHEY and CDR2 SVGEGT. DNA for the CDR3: TGTGCCAGCAGTCGAGACCTCACCGGGGAGCTGTTTTTT. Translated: CASSRDLTGELFF.

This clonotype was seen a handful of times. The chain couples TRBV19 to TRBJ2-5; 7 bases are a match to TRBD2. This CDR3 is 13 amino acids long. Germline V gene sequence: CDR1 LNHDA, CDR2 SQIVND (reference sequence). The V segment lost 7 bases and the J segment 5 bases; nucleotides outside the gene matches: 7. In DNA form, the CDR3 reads TGTGCCAGTAAAGGCGCGGGAGATGAGACCCAGTACTTC. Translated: CASKGAGDETQYF.

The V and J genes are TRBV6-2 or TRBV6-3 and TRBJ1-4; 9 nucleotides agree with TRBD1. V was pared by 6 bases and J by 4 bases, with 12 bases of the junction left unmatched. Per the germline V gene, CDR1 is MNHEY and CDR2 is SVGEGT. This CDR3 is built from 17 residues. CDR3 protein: CASSSGTGKVLNEKLFF. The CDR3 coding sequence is TGTGCCAGCAGCTCCGGGACAGGGAAGGTTCTTAATGAAAAACTGTTTTTT.